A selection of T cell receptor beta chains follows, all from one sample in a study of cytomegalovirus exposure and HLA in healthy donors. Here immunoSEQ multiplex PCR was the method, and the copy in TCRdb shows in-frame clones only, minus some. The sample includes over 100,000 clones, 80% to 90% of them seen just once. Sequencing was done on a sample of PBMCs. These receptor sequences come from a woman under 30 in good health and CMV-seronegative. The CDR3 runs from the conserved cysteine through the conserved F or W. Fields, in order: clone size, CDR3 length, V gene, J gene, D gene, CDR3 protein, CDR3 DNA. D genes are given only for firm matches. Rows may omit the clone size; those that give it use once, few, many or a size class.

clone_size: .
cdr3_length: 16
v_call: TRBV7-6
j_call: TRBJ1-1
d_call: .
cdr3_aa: CASSLALQGGHTEAFF
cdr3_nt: TGTGCCAGCAGCTTAGCCTTACAGGGTGGGCACACTGAAGCTTTCTTT

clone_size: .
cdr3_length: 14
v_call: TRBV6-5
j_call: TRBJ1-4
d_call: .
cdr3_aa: CASSRGDSNEKLFF
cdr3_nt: TGTGCCAGCAGCCGGGGGGACTCTAATGAAAAACTGTTTTTT

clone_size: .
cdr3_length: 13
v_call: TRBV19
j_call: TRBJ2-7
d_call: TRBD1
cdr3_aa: CASSPGTGGEQYF
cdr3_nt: TGTGCCAGTAGTCCGGGGACAGGCGGCGAGCAGTACTTC

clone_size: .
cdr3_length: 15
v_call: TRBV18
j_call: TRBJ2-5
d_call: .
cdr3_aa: CASSPRLQAQETQYF
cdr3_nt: TGTGCCAGCTCACCACGCTTACAGGCCCAAGAGACCCAGTACTTC

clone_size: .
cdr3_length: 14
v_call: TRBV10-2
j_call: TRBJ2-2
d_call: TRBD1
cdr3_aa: CASRDRGPTGELFF
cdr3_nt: TGCGCCAGCAGGGACAGGGGACCCACCGGGGAGCTGTTTTTT

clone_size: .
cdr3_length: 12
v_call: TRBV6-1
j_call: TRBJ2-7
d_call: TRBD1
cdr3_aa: CASRDRSYEQYF
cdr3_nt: TGTGCCAGCAGGGACAGGTCGTACGAGCAGTACTTC

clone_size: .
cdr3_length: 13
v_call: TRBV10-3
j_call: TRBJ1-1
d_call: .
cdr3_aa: CAIQQGMNTEAFF
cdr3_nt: TGTGCCATACAGCAGGGTATGAACACTGAAGCTTTCTTT

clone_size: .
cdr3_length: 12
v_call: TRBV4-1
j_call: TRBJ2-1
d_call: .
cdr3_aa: CASSHYRGEQFF
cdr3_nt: TGCGCCAGCAGCCATTATCGCGGTGAGCAGTTCTTC

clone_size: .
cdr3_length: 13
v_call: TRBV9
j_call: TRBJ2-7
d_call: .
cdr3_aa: CASSVADLNEQYF
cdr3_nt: TGTGCCAGCAGCGTCGCGGACTTGAACGAGCAGTACTTC

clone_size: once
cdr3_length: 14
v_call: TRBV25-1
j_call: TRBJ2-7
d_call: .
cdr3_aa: CASSEGYRSYEQYF
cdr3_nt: TGTGCCAGCAGTGAAGGATACAGATCCTACGAGCAGTACTTC

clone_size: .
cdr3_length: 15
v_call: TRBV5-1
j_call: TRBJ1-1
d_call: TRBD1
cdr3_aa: CASSVRTGMNTEAFF
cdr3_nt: TGCGCCAGCAGCGTGCGGACAGGGATGAACACTGAAGCTTTCTTT

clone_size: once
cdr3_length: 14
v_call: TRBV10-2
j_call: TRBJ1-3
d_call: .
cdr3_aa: CASSDTGNGNTIYF
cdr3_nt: TGCGCCAGCAGCGATACAGGGAACGGAAACACCATATATTTT

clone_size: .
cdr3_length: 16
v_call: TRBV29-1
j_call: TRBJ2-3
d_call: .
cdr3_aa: CSVEEGAGALPDTQYF
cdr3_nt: TGCAGCGTTGAAGAGGGGGCGGGGGCCTTACCCGATACGCAGTATTTT

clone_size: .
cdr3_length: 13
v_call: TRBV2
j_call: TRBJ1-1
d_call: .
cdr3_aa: CASSDPGDTEAFF
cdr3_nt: TGTGCCAGCAGTGATCCGGGAGACACTGAAGCTTTCTTT

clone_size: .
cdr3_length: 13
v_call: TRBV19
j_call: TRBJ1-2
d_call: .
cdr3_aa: CASTPGGYYGYTF
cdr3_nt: TGTGCCAGTACCCCGGGGGGGTACTATGGCTACACCTTC

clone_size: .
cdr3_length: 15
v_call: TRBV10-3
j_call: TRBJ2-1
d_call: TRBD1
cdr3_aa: CAISSQGVQYNEQFF
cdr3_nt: TGTGCCATCAGTTCCCAGGGGGTACAGTACAATGAGCAGTTCTTC

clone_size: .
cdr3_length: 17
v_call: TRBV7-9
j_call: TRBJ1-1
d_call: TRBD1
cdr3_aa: CASTPSGTGGFSTEAFF
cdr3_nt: TGTGCCAGCACCCCATCCGGGACAGGGGGATTCTCAACTGAAGCTTTCTTT